This T cell receptor beta chain was sequenced during a study of CD8 T cells in Susac syndrome. Concerning this clonotype: Its target is not known.

RNA amounts of roughly 0.45 to 1 ug underwent reverse transcription with random hexamers. An immunoSEQ multiplex PCR generated amplified TCR beta CDR3 products spanning 54 Vbeta and 13 Jbeta. TCRdb passed the immunoSEQ multiplex PCR reads through MiXCR, listing each CDR3 protein once. The profile shows 120,000 or so distinct CDR3 sequences, approximately 94% of them singletons. Sequencing of TCR beta was performed on blood CD8+ and CD4+ T cells. TEMRA cells were FACS-enriched, and CD8+ and CD4+ T cells were isolated negatively. Study-level points and caveats: That the number of individuals in its TCR sequencing and HLA analysis was relatively small was acknowledged by the study.

The sequencing sample was made of CD4+ T cells from PBMCs. The receptor's source is a human donor with multiple sclerosis.

CDR3: CAWSVRGGNQPQHF. CDR3 coding DNA: TGTGCCTGGAGTGTACGGGGGGGTAATCAGCCCCAGCATTTT. The V gene is TRBV30, the J gene TRBJ1-5; perhaps TRBD1 as D (5 bases). This CDR3 spans 14 amino acids. Trimming removed 0 bases at V and 4 bases at J, with 10 bases between. Germline CDR1 and CDR2: GTSNPN and SVGIG (reference sequence).